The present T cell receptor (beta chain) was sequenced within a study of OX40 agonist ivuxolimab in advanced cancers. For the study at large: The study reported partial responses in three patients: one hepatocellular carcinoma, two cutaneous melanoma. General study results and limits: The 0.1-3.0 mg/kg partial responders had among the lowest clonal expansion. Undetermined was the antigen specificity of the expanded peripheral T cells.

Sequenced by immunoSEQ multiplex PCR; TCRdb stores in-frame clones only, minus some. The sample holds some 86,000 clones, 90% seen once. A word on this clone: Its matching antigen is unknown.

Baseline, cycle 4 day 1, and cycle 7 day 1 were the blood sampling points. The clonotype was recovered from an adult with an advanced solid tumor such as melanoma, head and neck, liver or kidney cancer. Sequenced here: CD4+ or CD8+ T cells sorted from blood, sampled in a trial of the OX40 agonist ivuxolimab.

CDR3 sequence: CASSPPPGTRPTDTQYF. CDR3 DNA sequence: TGTGCCAGCAGTCCCCCCCCGGGGACCCGCCCCACAGATACGCAGTATTTT. The chain uses TRBV28 and TRBJ2-3; either TRBD1 or TRBD2 may supply D (5 bases each). The V end was cut by 5 bases, the J end by 2 bases, with 20 bases between. Germline V gene data show CDR1 as MDHEN and CDR2 as SYDVKM. CDR3 size: 17 residues. Full variable domain (missing parts from reference TRBV28 and TRBJ2-3): DVKVTQSSRYLVKRTGEKVFLECVQDMDHENMFWYRQDPGLGLRLIYFSYDVKMKEKGDIPEGYSVSREKKERFSLILESASTNQTSMYLCASSPPPGTRPTDTQYFGPGTRLTVL.